One sample yielded the 27 T cell receptor beta chains listed below, sequenced in a study of blood T cell repertoires in COVID-19. Clones were sequenced by immunoSEQ multiplex PCR, and TCRdb holds only the in-frame ones, with some missing. Of about 160,000 clones listed, over 60% are singletons. The specimen was peripheral blood. The receptors were sampled from a man in his sixties with acute or convalescent COVID-19.

This clone was detected once. The V gene is TRBV11-2, the J gene TRBJ1-1; D is possibly TRBD1 (5 bases). This CDR3 comprises 15 residues. CDR1 and CDR2 from the germline V gene are SGHAT and FQNNGV. V was pared by 4 bases and J by 5 bases, with 17 bases between. In nucleotides, the CDR3 is TGTGCCAGCAGCTCATCTCAGGGTGGAGTGACTGAAGCTTTCTTT. Translation gives CASSSSQGGVTEAFF.

The chain links TRBV29-1 to TRBJ1-1; 8 bases fit TRBD1. Germline loops: CDR1 SQVTM, CDR2 ANQGSEA. The CDR3 totals 15 residues. Trimming removed 0 bases from V and 1 base from J; junction bases left unmatched: 4. The CDR3, as DNA: TGCAGCGTTGAAGACCCCGACAGGGGGAACACTGAAGCTTTCTTT. Protein product: CSVEDPDRGNTEAFF.

The chain employs TRBV20-1 and TRBJ1-5, with D possibly being TRBD1 (5 bases). The length of the CDR3 is 13 residues. Germline values: CDR1 DFQATT, CDR2 SNEGSKA (reference sequence). Trimming pared 3 bases from V and 4 bases from J, leaving 10 bases between. CDR3 protein: CSASLRGNQPQHF. DNA of the CDR3: TGCAGTGCTAGTTTGCGGGGGAATCAGCCCCAGCATTTT.

The gene calls are TRBV4-2 and TRBJ2-5; 9 positions agree with TRBD2. The J segment lost 5 bases and the V segment lost 0 bases, leaving 7 bases of the junction unmatched. CDR3 length: 16 residues. Germline V gene data show CDR1 as LGHNA and CDR2 as YNFKEQ. CDR3 amino acids: CASSQDGGGAGETQYF. CDR3 in DNA: TGTGCCAGCAGCCAAGATGGCGGGGGGGCGGGGGAGACCCAGTACTTC.

The rearrangement uses TRBV11-2 and TRBJ2-7, with 10 bases fitting TRBD1. CDR3 length: 15 residues. J gave up 7 bases and V 3 bases, and 9 bases lay outside the gene matches. Looked up from germline, CDR1 is SGHAT and CDR2 is FQNNGV. CDR3: CASSLRQGAPREQYF. The CDR3 DNA is TGTGCCAGCAGCTTGCGACAGGGGGCGCCCCGGGAGCAGTACTTC.

The gene calls are TRBV28 and TRBJ2-5, with a possible D match to TRBD2 (6 bases). The length of the CDR3 is 14 residues. The germline V gene has CDR1 MDHEN and CDR2 SYDVKM. Deletions cut 3 bases from V and 2 bases from J, with 10 bases between. In nucleotides, the CDR3 is TGTGCCAGCAGTTTTGGGAGGAGACAAGAGACCCAGTACTTC. It translates to CASSFGRRQETQYF.

The genes are TRBV6-6 and TRBJ2-7; 11 positions match TRBD1. The CDR3 consists of 16 residues. Germline V gene sequence: CDR1 MNHNY, CDR2 SVGAGI (reference sequence). After removal of 2 bases from V and 4 bases from J, the junction contained 7 bases not matched to a gene. The CDR3 loop reads CASSYKFGQGAYEQYF. The CDR3, as DNA: TGTGCCAGCAGTTACAAGTTCGGACAGGGGGCTTACGAGCAGTACTTC.

The chain joins TRBV24-1 to TRBJ1-2, with D unclear. The CDR3 runs to 14 residues. In germline, CDR1 is KGHDR, CDR2 SFDVKD. V dropped 7 bases and J dropped 2 bases, with 13 bases sitting between them. CDR3 amino acids: CATRSGDSNYGYTF. Written as DNA, the CDR3 is TGTGCCACCAGATCCGGGGATTCAAACTATGGCTACACCTTC.

The genes are TRBV5-6 and TRBJ1-2, with 8 bases identical to TRBD1. After removal of 0 bases from V and 3 bases from J, the junction contained 13 bases not matched to a gene. The CDR3 spans 18 residues. CDR1 is SGHDT and CDR2 is YYEEEE in the germline V gene. For the CDR3, the DNA is TGTGCCAGCAGCTTGGTACGGGACAGGTCTCCCCGGTACTATGGCTACACCTTC. It yields the protein CASSLVRDRSPRYYGYTF. The variable domain in full, completed from reference TRBV5-6 and TRBJ1-2, reads DAGVTQSPTHLIKTRGQQVTLRCSPKSGHDTVSWYQQALGQGPQFIFQYYEEEERQRGNFPDRFSGHQFPNYSSELNVNALLLGDSALYLCASSLVRDRSPRYYGYTFGSGTRLTVV.

This clone was seen just once. The chain recombines TRBV3-1 (or the pseudogene TRBV3-2) with TRBJ2-1; TRBD2 matches 11 bases. There are 16 residues in the CDR3. Germline V lookup: CDR1 LGHDT, CDR2 YNNKEL (reference sequence). After removal of 0 bases from V and 6 bases from J, the junction contained 4 bases not matched to a gene. CDR3 coding DNA: TGTGCCAGCAGCCAAGATCTGGGACTAGCGGCCAATGAGCAGTTCTTC. Translation: CASSQDLGLAANEQFF.

CDR3 nucleotides: TGTGCCAGTAGTAAGGGGGCAGGCCGGAGAACCGGGGAGCTGTTTTTT. This sequence encodes CASSKGAGRRTGELFF. The rearrangement links TRBV19 to TRBJ2-2, with 7 nucleotides matching TRBD1. Germline V lookup: CDR1 LNHDA, CDR2 SQIVND (reference sequence). Trimming removed 4 bases from V and 5 bases from J; junction bases left unmatched: 10. The CDR3 runs 16 residues.

The rearrangement joins TRBV12-3 or TRBV12-4 to TRBJ2-1; weak D call: TRBD2 (6 bases). The CDR3 has 13 amino acids. V was pared by 6 bases and J by 5 bases, with 11 bases between. CDR3 residues: CASSPGGHNEQFF. As DNA, the CDR3 is TGTGCCAGCAGCCCCGGGGGACACAATGAGCAGTTCTTC.

The V and J genes are TRBV5-6 and TRBJ1-2; D remains unclear. CDR1 and CDR2 (germline): SGHDT, YYEEEE. V gave up 4 bases and J gave up 2 bases, with 9 bases separating them. The CDR3 is 13 amino acids. CDR3 in DNA: TGTGCCAGCAGCCCAATCGAGAACTATGGCTACACCTTC. It codes for CASSPIENYGYTF.

Notes on this clone: This could be a read error, since a much larger clone is one nucleotide away. This rearrangement joins TRBV12-3 or TRBV12-4 to TRBJ2-7; 10 nucleotides line up with TRBD1. Trimming removed 6 bases from V and 4 bases from J; junction bases left unmatched: 3. The CDR3 length is 13 residues. For the CDR3, the DNA is TGTGCCAGCAGCCGGGACAGGGGTTACGAGCAGTACTTC. Translated: CASSRDRGYEQYF.

J is TRBJ1-2 and V is TRBV29-1; tentative D call: TRBD1 (5 bases). In germline, CDR1 is SQVTM, CDR2 ANQGSEA. Deletions cut 8 bases from V and 4 bases from J, with 11 bases between. The CDR3 sequence is 11 residues long. The CDR3 DNA sequence: TGCAGCTCCCGGGACTTCTATGGCTACACCTTC. It translates to CSSRDFYGYTF.

This chain links TRBV27 with TRBJ2-1; a weak D match, TRBD2 (6 bases). The CDR3 runs to 15 residues. Germline V lookup: CDR1 MNHEY, CDR2 SMNVEV (reference sequence). V was trimmed by 0 bases and J by 3 bases, leaving 9 bases between them. The CDR3 here is CASSLSRRDYNEQFF. CDR3 bases: TGTGCCAGCAGTTTATCTAGGAGGGACTACAATGAGCAGTTCTTC.

This rearrangement joins TRBV12-3 or TRBV12-4 to TRBJ1-1; 9 nucleotides agree with TRBD1. Germline trimming cut 4 bases from V and 6 bases from J; bases unmatched to any gene: 3. The CDR3 runs 13 residues. The CDR3 DNA is TGTGCCAGCAGTTCCCGGACAGGGGCTGAAGCTTTCTTT. Translation: CASSSRTGAEAFF.

Concerning this clone itself: The sample has other DNA sequences that encode this CDR3 too. The CDR3 region is CASSIGEGVNTEAFF. Written as DNA, the CDR3 is TGTGCCAGTAGTATCGGTGAAGGGGTGAACACTGAAGCTTTCTTT. This chain links TRBV19 with TRBJ1-1, with D perhaps TRBD1 (5 bases). V was clipped by 3 bases and J by 0 bases, with 11 bases between them. This CDR3 has 15 amino acids. Germline values: CDR1 LNHDA, CDR2 SQIVND (reference sequence).

The chain recombines TRBV14 with TRBJ1-3; D unclear. The length of the CDR3 is 16 residues. Trimming removed 1 base from V and 0 bases from J, with 10 bases in between. Germline CDR1 reads SGHDN; CDR2 reads FVKESK. The CDR3 nucleotides read TGTGCCAGCAGCCAAGGAGGCCACTTCTCTGGAAACACCATATATTTT. Translated: CASSQGGHFSGNTIYF.

The rearrangement links TRBV7-2 to TRBJ2-3; TRBD2 agrees at 9 bases. Trimming cost V 4 bases and J 3 bases; bases outside gene matches: 5. This CDR3 is 15 amino acids long. Germline V CDR1 and CDR2: SGHTA, FQGNSA. The CDR3 is CASSSSGLATDTQYF. The CDR3 bases are TGTGCCAGCAGCTCCTCCGGACTAGCGACAGATACGCAGTATTTT.

The rearrangement uses TRBV2 and TRBJ2-7; a possible D gene is TRBD1 (6 bases). Germline CDR1 SNHLY, CDR2 FYNNEI. The CDR3 spans 12 residues. The V end was cut by 7 bases, the J end by 3 bases, with 10 bases between. The CDR3 here is CASTGTYYEQYF. In DNA, the CDR3 is TGTGCCAGCACAGGGACATACTACGAGCAGTACTTC.

This chain links TRBV5-8 with TRBJ2-3; tentatively, D is TRBD2 (6 bases). The CDR3 totals 15 residues. V was clipped by 0 bases and J by 0 bases, with 8 bases between them. Germline V gene lookup returns CDR1 SGHTS and CDR2 YDEGEE. The CDR3 DNA is TGTGCCAGCAGCTTGGCTAGCGTAAGCACAGATACGCAGTATTTT. This encodes CASSLASVSTDTQYF.

This chain uses TRBV12-3 or TRBV12-4 with TRBJ1-1, with D unresolved. This CDR3 has 13 residues. V was cut by 6 bases and J by 3 bases, with 11 bases left in between. Written as DNA, the CDR3 is TGTGCCAGCAGCCCGGGAGGTTACACTGAAGCTTTCTTT. Translation: CASSPGGYTEAFF.

As regards this clone: The same CDR3 can be traced to other DNA sequences in this sample. The rearrangement links TRBV4-1 to TRBJ2-5, with 9 bases fitting TRBD2. CDR1 MGHRA and CDR2 YSYEKL come from the germline V gene. The CDR3 has 14 residues. J was trimmed by 4 bases and V by 0 bases; bases with no gene match: 0. This chain's CDR3 is CASSQERGGETQYF. The CDR3 nucleotides read TGCGCCAGCAGCCAAGAGCGGGGGGGAGAGACCCAGTACTTC.

The chain carries TRBV18 and TRBJ1-5, with 7 bases lining up with TRBD1. V dropped 3 bases and J dropped 3; count of bases not matched to a gene: 5. Germline CDR1 reads KGHSH; CDR2 reads LQKENI. The CDR3 length is 15 residues. CDR3 residues: CASSPSGQDNQPQHF. Here the CDR3 DNA reads TGTGCCAGCTCACCCTCCGGACAGGACAATCAGCCCCAGCATTTT.

The J gene is TRBJ1-1, the V gene TRBV5-6, with 7 bases that match TRBD1. The CDR3 covers 15 residues. V was pared by 4 bases and J by 1 base, with 7 bases of the junction left unmatched. Germline CDR1 and CDR2: SGHDT and YYEEEE. The CDR3 DNA reads TGTGCCAGCAGCGGCCCGGGACAGACGAACACTGAAGCTTTCTTT. It translates to CASSGPGQTNTEAFF.

V is TRBV20-1 and J is TRBJ2-7; D is possibly TRBD2 (6 bases). CDR3 size: 13 residues. Per germline, CDR1 DFQATT and CDR2 SNEGSKA (reference sequence). The V gene lost 3 bases and the J gene lost 2 bases, with 11 bases spanning the gap. The CDR3 sequence is CSASPGTPYEQYF. CDR3 coding DNA: TGCAGTGCTAGTCCCGGGACTCCCTACGAGCAGTACTTC.